A selection of T cell receptor beta chains follows, all from one sample in a study of T cell responses to AZD1222 COVID-19 vaccine. Sequencing used immunoSEQ multiplex PCR; TCRdb keeps in-frame clones, though not all of them. The sample includes 100,000 to 150,000 clones, more than 90% of them seen just once. The sample consisted of peripheral blood, taken 28 days after the second AZD1222 dose. These receptor sequences come from an adult who received the AZD1222 COVID-19 vaccine. CDR3s include the opening cysteine and the closing phenylalanine or tryptophan. The D gene is left open where the match is weak. Size values are once, few and many counts, or a class for expanded clones, and some rows have none.

TRBD1	TRBV19	TRBJ1-1	-	CASSVSGGAGEAFF	TGTGCCAGTAGTGTTTCAGGGGGGGCGGGTGAAGCTTTCTTT
-	TRBV7-3	TRBJ1-1	-	CASSAGQNTEAFF	TGTGCCAGCAGCGCAGGACAAAACACTGAAGCTTTCTTT
TRBD1	TRBV6-2/TRBV6-3	TRBJ2-6	-	CASSPDRAPSGANVLTF	TGTGCCAGCAGCCCCGACAGGGCACCCTCTGGGGCCAACGTCCTGACTTTC
-	TRBV27	TRBJ1-4	-	CASKQGIGEKLFF	TGTGCCAGTAAACAGGGTATAGGAGAAAAACTGTTTTTT
-	TRBV5-6	TRBJ2-2	-	CASSLGGGTGELFF	TGTGCCAGCAGCTTGGGTGGGGGAACCGGGGAGCTGTTTTTT
-	TRBV18	TRBJ2-3	-	CASSPPPTDTQYF	TGTGCCAGCTCACCACCACCAACAGATACGCAGTATTTT
TRBD1	TRBV24-1	TRBJ2-3	-	CATFWGQGKDTQYF	TGTGCCACCTTCTGGGGACAGGGTAAAGATACGCAGTATTTT
TRBD2	TRBV5-1	TRBJ2-3	-	CASSLTSGGASDTQYF	TGCGCCAGCAGCTTAACTAGCGGGGGGGCCTCGGATACGCAGTATTTT
-	TRBV24-1	TRBJ2-3	-	CATSARDTSTDTQYF	TGTGCCACCAGTGCCCGGGACACCAGCACAGATACGCAGTATTTT
TRBD1	TRBV2	TRBJ1-2	few	CASKAGQSYGYTF	TGTGCCAGCAAGGCGGGACAGTCCTATGGCTACACCTTC
-	TRBV14	TRBJ1-3	-	CASSHLGHLSGNTIYF	TGTGCCAGCAGCCACTTGGGCCACCTCTCTGGAAACACCATATATTTT
-	TRBV12-3/TRBV12-4	TRBJ1-2	few	CASSWGRGDGYTF	TGTGCCAGCAGTTGGGGCCGGGGGGACGGCTACACCTTC
TRBD1	TRBV19	TRBJ1-2	once	CASSPDRDVGYTF	TGTGCCAGTAGTCCGGACAGGGATGTTGGCTACACCTTC
TRBD1	TRBV2	TRBJ1-2	-	CASSDLRRGRDGYTF	TGTGCCAGCAGTGATCTTCGCAGGGGGCGCGATGGCTACACCTTC
-	TRBV6-5	TRBJ1-2	-	CASRQPGVYGYTF	TGTGCCAGCAGACAACCGGGGGTCTATGGCTACACCTTC
-	TRBV4-3	TRBJ1-1	-	CASSQDAEAFF	TGCGCCAGCAGCCAAGATGCTGAAGCTTTCTTT
-	TRBV3-1/TRBV3-2	TRBJ1-1	-	CASSRDSLGTEAFF	TGTGCCAGCAGCCGGGACTCCCTGGGAACTGAAGCTTTCTTT
TRBD2	TRBV18	TRBJ2-1	-	CASSPWGTSGRGYNEQFF	TGTGCCAGCTCACCTTGGGGGACTAGCGGGAGAGGGTACAATGAGCAGTTCTTC
-	TRBV5-1	TRBJ2-2	-	CASSFTEGGELFF	TGCGCCAGCAGCTTCACCGAGGGCGGGGAGCTGTTTTTT
-	TRBV5-1	TRBJ2-2	-	CASSLTNTGELFF	TGCGCCAGCAGCCTAACTAACACCGGGGAGCTGTTTTTT
-	TRBV7-9	TRBJ1-1	-	CASSLVAEAFF	TGTGCCAGCAGCCTGGTCGCTGAAGCTTTCTTT
-	TRBV30	TRBJ1-5	once	CAWSVGLAPQPQHF	TGTGCCTGGAGTGTGGGGTTGGCCCCTCAGCCCCAGCATTTT
TRBD2	TRBV5-1	TRBJ2-1	-	CASSEPGLAANEQFF	TGCGCCAGCAGCGAGCCGGGACTAGCGGCCAATGAGCAGTTCTTC
-	TRBV23-1	TRBJ1-2	-	CASSQGLVARDPPSGYTF	TGCGCCAGCAGTCAAGGCTTAGTAGCGCGCGATCCCCCTTCTGGCTACACCTTC
TRBD1	TRBV6-5	TRBJ1-1	-	CASSPVQGAAGEAFF	TGTGCCAGCAGCCCCGTACAGGGGGCGGCTGGTGAAGCTTTCTTT
-	TRBV7-2	TRBJ1-2	once	CASSLGRSYLGGYTF	TGTGCCAGCAGCTTAGGGCGCTCTTACCTGGGTGGCTACACCTTC
TRBD1	TRBV9	TRBJ1-2	-	CASSAPGGGYGYTF	TGTGCCAGCAGCGCCCCAGGGGGCGGCTATGGCTACACCTTC
-	TRBV18	TRBJ2-7	once	CASSPLAVSYEQYF	TGTGCCAGCTCGCCACTAGCTGTCTCCTACGAGCAGTACTTC
TRBD1	TRBV9	TRBJ2-1	few	CASSVGLLRGHEQFF	TGTGCCAGCAGCGTAGGCCTCCTTAGGGGGCATGAGCAGTTCTTC
-	TRBV21-1	TRBJ2-1	-	CASSKATGDRFF	TGTGCCAGCAGCAAAGCGACAGGGGACAGGTTCTTC
TRBD1	TRBV6-5	TRBJ1-5	-	CASSSQGAGYQPQHF	TGTGCCAGCAGTTCCCAGGGGGCTGGGTATCAGCCCCAGCATTTT